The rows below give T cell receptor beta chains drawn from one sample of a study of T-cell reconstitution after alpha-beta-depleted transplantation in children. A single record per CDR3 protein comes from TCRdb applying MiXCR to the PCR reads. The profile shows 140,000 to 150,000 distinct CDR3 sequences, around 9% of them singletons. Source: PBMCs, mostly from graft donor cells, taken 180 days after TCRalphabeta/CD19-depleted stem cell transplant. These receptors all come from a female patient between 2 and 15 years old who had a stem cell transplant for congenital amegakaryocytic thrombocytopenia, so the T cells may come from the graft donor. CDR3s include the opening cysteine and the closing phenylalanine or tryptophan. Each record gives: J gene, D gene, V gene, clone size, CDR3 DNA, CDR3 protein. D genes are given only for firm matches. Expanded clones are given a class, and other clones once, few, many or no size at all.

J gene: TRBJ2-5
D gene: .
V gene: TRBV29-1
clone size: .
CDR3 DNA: TGCAGCGTTGTGGCAGGGGAGACCCAGTACTTC
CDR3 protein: CSVVAGETQYF

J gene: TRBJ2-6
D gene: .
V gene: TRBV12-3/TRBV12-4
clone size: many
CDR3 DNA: TGTGCCAGCAGTTTGTCGGTCTCTGGGGCCAACGTCCTGACTTTC
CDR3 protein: CASSLSVSGANVLTF

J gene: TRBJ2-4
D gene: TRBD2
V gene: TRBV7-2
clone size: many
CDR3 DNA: TGTGCCAGCAGCTTAGCGATTGGACTAGTGGGAAACATTCAGTACTTC
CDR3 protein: CASSLAIGLVGNIQYF

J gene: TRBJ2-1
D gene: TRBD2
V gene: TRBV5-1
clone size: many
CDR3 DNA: TGCGCCAGCAGCCTGGGACTAGCGGCGACATCCTACAATGAGCAGTTCTTC
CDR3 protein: CASSLGLAATSYNEQFF

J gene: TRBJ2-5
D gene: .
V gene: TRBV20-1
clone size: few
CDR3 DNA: TGCAGTGCTAGTCTGGACAGTTTAGAGACCCAGTACTTC
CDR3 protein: CSASLDSLETQYF

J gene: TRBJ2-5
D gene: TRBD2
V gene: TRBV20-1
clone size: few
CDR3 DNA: TGCAGTGCTAGGCTAGCGGGAACTCGCGAGACCCAGTACTTC
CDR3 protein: CSARLAGTRETQYF

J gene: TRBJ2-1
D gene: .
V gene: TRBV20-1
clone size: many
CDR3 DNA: TGCAGTGCTAGACCCATCACTACCTTCCATGAGCAGTTCTTC
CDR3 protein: CSARPITTFHEQFF

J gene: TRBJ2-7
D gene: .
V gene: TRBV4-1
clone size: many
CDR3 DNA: TGCGCCAGCAGCCCGGGACGTAGCTCCTACGAGCAGTACTTC
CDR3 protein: CASSPGRSSYEQYF

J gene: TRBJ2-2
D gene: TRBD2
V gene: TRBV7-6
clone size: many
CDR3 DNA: TGTGCCGGAGGAATAGCGGGAGGGCCCAACACCGGGGAGCTGTTTTTT
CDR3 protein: CAGGIAGGPNTGELFF

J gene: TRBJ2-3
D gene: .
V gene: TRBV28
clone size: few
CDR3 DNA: TGTGCCAGCAGTTTGTTCTGGGCCCCCACAGATACGCAGTATTTT
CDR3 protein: CASSLFWAPTDTQYF

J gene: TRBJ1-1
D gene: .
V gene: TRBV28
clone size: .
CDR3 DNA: TGTGCCAGCAGACCCCCTGCCCAGTCCGCTTTCTTT
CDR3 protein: CASRPPAQSAFF